Shown below are 16 T cell receptor beta chains from a single sample sequenced in a study of blood T cell repertoires in COVID-19. Generated by immunoSEQ multiplex PCR, the TCRdb table keeps only in-frame clones and is missing some. This sample has 310,000 or so clones; approximately 88% occur once, and the top ten carry more than 8.5%. The sequenced material came from PBMCs or T cells enriched from blood (not recorded which). These receptors all come from a woman aged 18-35 years who had recovered from COVID-19.

The chain combines TRBV15 with TRBJ1-2; 10 bases agree with TRBD1. V lost 1 base and J lost 8; bases outside the gene matches: 7. CDR1 LNHNV and CDR2 YYDKDF come from the germline V gene (reference sequence). The CDR3 is 15 residues long. The CDR3 here is CATSRGGTGVGGYTF. The CDR3 DNA reads as TGTGCCACCAGCAGAGGGGGGACAGGGGTCGGAGGCTACACCTTC.

The V gene is TRBV19, the J gene TRBJ1-5; a possible D gene is TRBD1 (5 bases). The CDR3 extends over 13 amino acids. The V and J ends lost 9 bases and 5 bases respectively, with 14 bases between them. CDR1 and CDR2 (germline): LNHDA, SQIVND (reference sequence). Here the CDR3 DNA reads TGTGCCAGCAATCTAAGGGGTTATCAGCCCCAGCATTTT. Its protein is CASNLRGYQPQHF.

The chain uses TRBV7-2 and TRBJ2-1; no clear D. Germline V gene lookup returns CDR1 SGHTA and CDR2 FQGNSA. V was cut by 3 bases and J by 5 bases, with 8 bases left in between. The CDR3 is made up of 13 amino acids. The CDR3 reads CASSFSMNNEQFF. The CDR3 nucleotides are TGTGCCAGCAGCTTCTCTATGAACAATGAGCAGTTCTTC. The whole variable domain, filled in from reference TRBV7-2 and TRBJ2-1, reads GAGVSQSPSNKVTEKGKDVELRCDPISGHTALYWYRQSLGQGLEFLIYFQGNSAPDKSGLPSDRFSAERTGGSVSTLTIQRTQQEDSAVYLCASSFSMNNEQFFGPGTRLTVL.

V gene TRBV4-3 combines with J gene TRBJ2-3, with a tentative D call TRBD2 (7 bases). The CDR3 length is 18 residues. Germline V gives CDR1 LGHNA, CDR2 YSLEER. Trimming removed 1 base from V and 2 bases from J, with 19 bases in between. In DNA form, the CDR3 reads TGCGCCAGCAGCCAAGGGGGAGGGGGGAGCGCCTTCACAGATACGCAGTATTTT. Its protein is CASSQGGGGSAFTDTQYF.

The chain uses TRBV30 and TRBJ1-5; D call uncertain. The V end was cut by 3 bases, the J end by 4 bases, with 7 bases between. CDR3 size: 12 residues. The germline V gene encodes CDR1 GTSNPN and CDR2 SVGIG (reference sequence). In DNA, the CDR3 is TGTGCCTGGAGCTCCGAGAATCAGCCCCAGCATTTT. It is translated as CAWSSENQPQHF.

The genes are TRBV6-5 and TRBJ2-7; the match to TRBD2 covers 12 bases. The trim removed 6 bases at V and 5 bases at J, leaving 5 bases unmatched. The CDR3 has 14 residues. Germline V lookup: CDR1 MNHEY, CDR2 SVGAGI. Written as DNA, the CDR3 is TGTGCCAGCAGGATCGGACTAGCGGGAAACGAGCAGTACTTC. It codes for CASRIGLAGNEQYF.

A note on this clone: In the same sample, other DNA sequences code for this CDR3. The rearrangement joins TRBV18 to TRBJ1-2; TRBD1 aligns across 12 bases. Per germline, CDR1 KGHSH and CDR2 LQKENI. Trimming cost V 0 bases and J 7 bases; bases outside gene matches: 3. This CDR3 has 15 amino acids. This chain's CDR3 is CASSPPGQGARGYTF. CDR3 sequence (DNA): TGTGCCAGCTCACCACCGGGACAGGGGGCACGTGGCTACACCTTC. Supplemented by reference TRBV18 and TRBJ1-2, the full variable domain reads NAGVMQNPRHLVRRRGQEARLRCSPMKGHSHVYWYRQLPEEGLKFMVYLQKENIIDESGMPKERFSAEFPKEGPSILRIQQVVRGDSAAYFCASSPPGQGARGYTFGSGTRLTVV.

The chain uses TRBV10-1 and TRBJ1-2, with D uncertain. Looked up from germline, CDR1 is WNHNN and CDR2 is SYGVQD (reference sequence). The CDR3 length is 10 residues. The CDR3 sequence is CVPNPGGYTF. The CDR3 DNA sequence: TGCGTCCCAAACCCGGGTGGCTACACCTTC.

The chain is built from TRBV24-1 and TRBJ1-2; 7 bases agree with TRBD1. Germline-derived CDR1 and CDR2 are KGHDR and SFDVKD. V shed 4 bases and J 6 bases; nucleotides not matched to a gene: 10. There are 15 residues in the CDR3. The chain's CDR3 is CATSDSKDRIDGYTF. CDR3 coding DNA: TGTGCCACCAGTGACTCTAAGGACAGGATAGATGGCTACACCTTC.

The rearrangement joins TRBV4-2 to TRBJ1-1, with TRBD1 as a possible D gene (5 bases). The V end was cut by 1 base, the J end by 0 bases, with 9 bases between. The CDR3 spans 15 residues. Per the germline V gene, CDR1 is LGHNA and CDR2 is YNFKEQ. The CDR3 is CASSQGTLMNTEAFF. Written as DNA, the CDR3 is TGTGCCAGCAGCCAAGGGACACTCATGAACACTGAAGCTTTCTTT.

The chain carries TRBV2 and TRBJ2-2; 9 bases align to TRBD2. There are 15 residues in the CDR3. Germline trimming cut 6 bases from V and 4 bases from J; bases unmatched to any gene: 6. CDR1 is SNHLY, CDR2 FYNNEI, per germline. The CDR3 DNA sequence: TGTGCCAGCAGCCCGCTAGCGGGATTCACCGGGGAGCTGTTTTTT. This translates into CASSPLAGFTGELFF.

V and J are TRBV10-3 and TRBJ2-6; possible D gene TRBD1, 5 bases. In germline, CDR1 is ENHRY, CDR2 SYGVKD. Trimming took off 4 bases at V and 1 base at J, with 8 bases between the two ends. The CDR3 loop spans 15 amino acids. CDR3 amino acids: CAISGQGSGANVLTF. The CDR3 nucleotides are TGTGCCATCAGTGGGCAGGGATCTGGGGCCAACGTCCTGACTTTC.

This rearrangement joins TRBV19 to TRBJ1-2, with unresolved D. The CDR3 is 14 residues long. Germline CDR1 and CDR2: LNHDA and SQIVND (reference sequence). V dropped 2 bases and J dropped 3 bases, with 10 bases sitting between them. The CDR3 nucleotides are TGTGCCAGTAGTATATGGAGTTCAGACTATGGCTACACCTTC. Its protein is CASSIWSSDYGYTF.

This clone came up a few times. This chain connects TRBV6-1 to TRBJ1-1; D call uncertain. The CDR3 consists of 15 residues. V lost 1 base and J 3 bases, leaving 12 bases between the germline ends. From germline, CDR1 is MNHNS and CDR2 SASEGT. The CDR3 DNA is TGTGCCAGCAGTGAAGATGGATACAGCCACACTGAAGCTTTCTTT. It translates to CASSEDGYSHTEAFF.

The V and J genes are TRBV11-2 and TRBJ2-7; D ambiguous. The V end lost 5 bases, the J end lost 4 bases, and 12 bases lay between the germline ends. The germline V gene has CDR1 SGHAT and CDR2 FQNNGV. The CDR3 extends over 13 amino acids. CDR3 DNA: TGTGCCAGCAGCAAATCCCCCTTATACGAGCAGTACTTC. Its translation: CASSKSPLYEQYF.

V and J are TRBV2 and TRBJ2-7, with TRBD1 matching 10 bases. Looked up from germline, CDR1 is SNHLY and CDR2 is FYNNEI. Losses at the gene ends were 6 bases for V and 3 bases for J; bases not matched to a gene: 5. The CDR3 is 14 residues long. As DNA, the CDR3 is TGTGCCAGCAGCCCGGGACAGGGGAACTACGAGCAGTACTTC. This translates into CASSPGQGNYEQYF.